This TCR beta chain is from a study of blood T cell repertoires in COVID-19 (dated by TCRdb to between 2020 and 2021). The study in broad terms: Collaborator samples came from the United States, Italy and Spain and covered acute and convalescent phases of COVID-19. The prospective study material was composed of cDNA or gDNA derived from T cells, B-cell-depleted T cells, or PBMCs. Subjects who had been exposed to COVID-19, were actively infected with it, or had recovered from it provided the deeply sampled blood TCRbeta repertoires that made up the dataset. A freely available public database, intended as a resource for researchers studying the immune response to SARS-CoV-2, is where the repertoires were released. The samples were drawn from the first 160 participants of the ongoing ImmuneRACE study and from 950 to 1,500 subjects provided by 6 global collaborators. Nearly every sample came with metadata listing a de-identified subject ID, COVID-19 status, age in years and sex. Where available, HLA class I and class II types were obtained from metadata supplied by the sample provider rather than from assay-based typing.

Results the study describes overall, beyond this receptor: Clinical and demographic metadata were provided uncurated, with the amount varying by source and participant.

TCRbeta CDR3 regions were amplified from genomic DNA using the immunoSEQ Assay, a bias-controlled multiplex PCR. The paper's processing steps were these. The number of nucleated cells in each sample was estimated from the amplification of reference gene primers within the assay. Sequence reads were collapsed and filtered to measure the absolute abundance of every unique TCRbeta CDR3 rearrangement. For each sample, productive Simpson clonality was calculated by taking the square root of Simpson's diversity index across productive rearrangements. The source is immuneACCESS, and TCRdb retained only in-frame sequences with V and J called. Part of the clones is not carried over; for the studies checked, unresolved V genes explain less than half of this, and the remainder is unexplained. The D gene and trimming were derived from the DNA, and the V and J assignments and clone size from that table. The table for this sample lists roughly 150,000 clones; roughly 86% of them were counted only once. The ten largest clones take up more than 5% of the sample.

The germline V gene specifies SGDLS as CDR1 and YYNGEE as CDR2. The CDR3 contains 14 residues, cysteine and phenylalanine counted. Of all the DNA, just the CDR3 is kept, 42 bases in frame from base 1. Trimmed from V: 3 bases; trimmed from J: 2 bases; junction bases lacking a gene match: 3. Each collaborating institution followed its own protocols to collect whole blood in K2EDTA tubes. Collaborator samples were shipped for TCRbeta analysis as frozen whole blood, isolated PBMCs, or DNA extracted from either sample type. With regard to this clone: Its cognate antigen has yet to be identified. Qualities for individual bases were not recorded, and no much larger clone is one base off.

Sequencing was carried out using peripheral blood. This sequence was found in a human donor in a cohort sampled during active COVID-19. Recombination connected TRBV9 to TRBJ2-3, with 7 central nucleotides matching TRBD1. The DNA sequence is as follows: TGTGCCAGCAGCGCCGGGACAGCCACAGATACGCAGTATTTT. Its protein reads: CASSAGTATDTQYF.